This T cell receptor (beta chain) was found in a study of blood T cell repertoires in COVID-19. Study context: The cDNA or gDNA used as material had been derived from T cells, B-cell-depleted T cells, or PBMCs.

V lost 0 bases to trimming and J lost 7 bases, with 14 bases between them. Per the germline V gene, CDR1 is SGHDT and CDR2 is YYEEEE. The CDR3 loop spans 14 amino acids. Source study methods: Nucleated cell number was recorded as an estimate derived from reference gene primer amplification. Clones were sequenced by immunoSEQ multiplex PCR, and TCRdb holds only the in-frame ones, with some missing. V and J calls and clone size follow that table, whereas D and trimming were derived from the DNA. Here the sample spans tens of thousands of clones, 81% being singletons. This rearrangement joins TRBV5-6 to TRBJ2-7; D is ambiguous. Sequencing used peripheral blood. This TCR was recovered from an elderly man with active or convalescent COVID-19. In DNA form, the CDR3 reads TGTGCCAGCAGCTTGGGGAGACGGGTGAGGGAGCAGTACTTC. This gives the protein CASSLGRRVREQYF. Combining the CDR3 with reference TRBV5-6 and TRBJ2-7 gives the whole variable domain DAGVTQSPTHLIKTRGQQVTLRCSPKSGHDTVSWYQQALGQGPQFIFQYYEEEERQRGNFPDRFSGHQFPNYSSELNVNALLLGDSALYLCASSLGRRVREQYFGPGTRLTVT.